This T cell receptor (beta chain) was recorded in a study of early T cells in non-severe SARS-CoV-2 infection. Study details: RNA in bulk from unsorted whole blood was sequenced, and chains were unpaired. Findings and limits, study-wide: Missing private and CD4 specificities, VDJdb matching favored anti-spike CD8 responses.

This clonotype was picked up a small number of times. Its antigen is not known. TCRdb reprocessed the 5' RACE reads with MiXCR, giving one entry per CDR3 protein. The sample lists roughly 70,000 distinct CDR3 sequences, around 20% occurring once. The sequence was obtained from an adult who was a healthcare worker with PCR-confirmed SARS-CoV-2 infection or an uninfected control (not recorded which). Source: whole blood, taken at baseline.

The CDR3 loop reads CSVEDHSPVMGYTF. The DNA of the CDR3 is TGCAGCGTTGAAGATCACTCCCCGGTAATGGGCTACACCTTC. The chain has TRBV29-1 and TRBJ1-2, with unresolved D. V lost 0 bases and J lost 8, with 16 bases in between. Germline lookup yields CDR1 SQVTM and CDR2 ANQGSEA. The CDR3 is 14 residues long.